A single sample is the source of the 21 T cell receptor beta chains below, sequenced in a study of blood T cell repertoires in COVID-19. Repertoires were generated with immunoSEQ multiplex PCR, while TCRdb's copy carries only in-frame clones and drops some. This table has about 150,000 clones, 65% to 85% appearing once. Specimen: peripheral blood. Every receptor here comes from a woman aged 45-60 years with acute or convalescent COVID-19.

The sample holds a few counts of this clone. The V and J genes are TRBV6-2 or TRBV6-3 and TRBJ2-3, with 12 bases matching TRBD1. This CDR3 is built from 16 residues. Germline V lookup: CDR1 MNHEY, CDR2 SVGEGT. The junction had 7 bases not matched to a gene; V was cut back by 5 bases and J by 4 bases. This CDR3 reads CASSPTGTGGADTQYF. The CDR3 region has the DNA TGTGCCAGCAGTCCGACCGGGACAGGGGGCGCAGATACGCAGTATTTT.

The chain is built from TRBV4-3 and TRBJ2-1; TRBD2 agrees at 9 bases. Unmatched junction bases numbered 11, after V lost 4 bases and J lost 7 bases. CDR1 is LGHNA, CDR2 YSLEER, per germline. The CDR3 has 16 amino acids. Here the CDR3 DNA reads TGCGCCAGCAGCCGAGACGCGGGGGGGCTTTCTAATGAGCAGTTCTTC. This codes for CASSRDAGGLSNEQFF.

The chain combines TRBV6-5 with TRBJ1-6; the D gene is possibly TRBD1 (6 bases). Trimming left V 2 bases short and J 5 bases short, with 13 bases between. Germline lookup yields CDR1 MNHEY and CDR2 SVGAGI. The CDR3 loop spans 16 amino acids. The CDR3: CASSYRRTVDNSPLHF. CDR3 DNA sequence: TGTGCCAGCAGTTACCGGAGGACAGTGGATAATTCACCCCTCCACTTT.

The J gene is TRBJ2-7, the V gene TRBV29-1; 7 nucleotides agree with TRBD1. J was trimmed by 3 bases and V by 3 bases; bases with no gene match: 11. Germline V gene data show CDR1 as SQVTM and CDR2 as ANQGSEA. The CDR3 covers 15 residues. CDR3 sequence (DNA): TGCAGCGTTGACCCCCTCGAGGGACAGAGCTACGAGCAGTACTTC. This translates into CSVDPLEGQSYEQYF.

The V and J genes are TRBV7-6 and TRBJ1-5, with D perhaps TRBD1 (5 bases). The CDR3 length is 18 residues. V lost 2 bases and J lost 1, with 18 bases in between. Looked up from germline, CDR1 is SGHVS and CDR2 is FNYEAQ. CDR3 in amino acids: CASSLTVWQGESNQPQHF. CDR3 nucleotide sequence: TGTGCCAGCAGCTTAACGGTGTGGCAGGGCGAGAGCAATCAGCCCCAGCATTTT.

The CDR3 is CASSLQGISTDTQYF. The CDR3 DNA is TGTGCCAGCAGCTTACAGGGGATTAGCACAGATACGCAGTATTTT. The V call is TRBV7-2, the J call TRBJ2-3, with D possibly matching TRBD1 (6 bases). Germline V CDR1 and CDR2: SGHTA, FQGNSA. The ends were cut back, 2 bases at V and 0 bases at J, with 9 bases in the middle. CDR3 length: 15 residues.

The gene calls are TRBV5-1 and TRBJ2-7; 11 bases are a match to TRBD2. V lost 4 bases, J lost 4 bases, and 4 bases stayed unmatched. The CDR3 loop spans 14 amino acids. Germline V lookup: CDR1 SGHRS, CDR2 YFSETQ. CDR3 DNA: TGCGCCAGCAGCGGGGGACTAGCGGAATACGAGCAGTACTTC. Translating it yields CASSGGLAEYEQYF.

The chain links TRBV19 to TRBJ2-2; D is unclear. This CDR3 has 13 amino acids. The germline gives CDR1 LNHDA, CDR2 SQIVND (reference sequence). Deletions cut 5 bases from V and 6 bases from J, with 10 bases between. The chain's CDR3 is CASSPRSSGELFF. The DNA of the CDR3 is TGTGCCAGTAGTCCCCGTTCGTCCGGGGAGCTGTTTTTT.

The gene calls are TRBV6-5 and TRBJ1-2; 9 bases agree with TRBD1. The CDR3 is 13 amino acids. Germline-derived CDR1 and CDR2 are MNHEY and SVGAGI. V gave up 7 bases and J gave up 8 bases; unmatched junction bases: 8. CDR3 DNA sequence: TGTGCCAGCAAACAGGGACAGGGTGGAGGCTACACCTTC. Residues: CASKQGQGGGYTF.

The chain is built from TRBV5-6 and TRBJ2-5, with 7 bases that match TRBD1. The CDR3 consists of 14 residues. V was clipped by 4 bases and J by 7 bases; unmatched bases: 10. In germline, CDR1 is SGHDT, CDR2 YYEEEE. CDR3 sequence (DNA): TGTGCCAGCAGCGCCGGGACAGCCCCGGGGACCCAGTACTTC. Its protein product is CASSAGTAPGTQYF.

The CDR3 is CASSTTSGGLPDTQYF. The CDR3 DNA sequence: TGTGCCAGTAGTACCACTAGCGGGGGGCTGCCAGATACGCAGTATTTT. This chain connects TRBV19 to TRBJ2-3; 12 nucleotides line up with TRBD2. V dropped 4 bases and J dropped 4; count of bases not matched to a gene: 6. This CDR3 region has 16 residues. CDR1 is LNHDA and CDR2 is SQIVND in the germline V gene (reference sequence).

This sequence joins TRBV5-4 and TRBJ2-2, with unresolved D. Germline V gene data show CDR1 as SGHNT and CDR2 as YYREEE (reference sequence). The length of the CDR3 is 15 residues. V lost 4 bases, J lost 2 bases, and 12 bases lay in between. The CDR3 nucleotides are TGTGCCAGCAGCGCCACGACACCAAACACCGGGGAGCTGTTTTTT. Its protein is CASSATTPNTGELFF. Full variable domain (rest looked up from reference TRBV5-4 and TRBJ2-2): ETGVTQSPTHLIKTRGQQVTLRCSSQSGHNTVSWYQQALGQGPQFIFQYYREEENGRGNFPPRFSGLQFPNYSSELNVNALELDDSALYLCASSATTPNTGELFFGEGSRLTVL.

The J gene is TRBJ1-1, the V gene TRBV7-7; D is ambiguous. The CDR3 runs 19 residues. Between the trimmed V and J ends, which lost 8 bases and 0 bases, there was a span of 28 bases. Germline values: CDR1 SSHAT, CDR2 FNYEAQ (reference sequence). The CDR3 DNA is TGTGCCAGCGCAGTCCGCTATGCCAGTCGACGCCGGGTGAACACTGAAGCTTTCTTT. Translated, it gives CASAVRYASRRRVNTEAFF. Filled out from reference TRBV7-7 and TRBJ1-1, the complete variable domain reads GAGVSQSPRYKVTKRGQDVTLRCDPISSHATLYWYQQALGQGPEFLTYFNYEAQPDKSGLPSDRFSAERPEGSISTLTIQRTEQRDSAMYRCASAVRYASRRRVNTEAFFGQGTRLTVV.

J is TRBJ1-4 and V is TRBV12-3 or TRBV12-4; D is uncertain. The CDR3 contains 13 residues. Trimming removed 2 bases at V and 7 bases at J, with 8 bases between. This CDR3 reads CASSLQVLEKLFF. DNA for the CDR3: TGTGCCAGCAGTTTACAAGTACTTGAAAAACTGTTTTTT.

J is TRBJ2-1 and V is TRBV10-3, with D perhaps matching TRBD2 (5 bases). Looked up from germline, CDR1 is ENHRY and CDR2 is SYGVKD. V shed 3 bases and J shed 5 bases, with 20 bases lying between them. CDR3 length: 17 amino acids. CDR3: CAISESDRDVRDNEQFF. In nucleotides, the CDR3 is TGTGCCATCAGTGAATCCGACCGGGATGTTCGTGACAATGAGCAGTTCTTC.

This clone has only a few counts. This sequence joins TRBV28 and TRBJ1-1; TRBD1 might be the D (6 bases). From germline, CDR1 is MDHEN and CDR2 SYDVKM. V was trimmed by 2 bases and J by 10 bases, leaving 14 bases between them. The CDR3 is 13 residues long. CDR3 residues: CASSLGRQAGAFF. The CDR3 nucleotides are TGTGCCAGCAGTTTAGGCAGACAGGCTGGAGCTTTCTTT.

This clone appeared a single time. J is TRBJ1-2 and V is TRBV5-6, with D possibly TRBD1 on 6 matching bases. The germline gives CDR1 SGHDT, CDR2 YYEEEE. V lost 4 bases, J lost 8 bases, and 18 bases lay in between. The CDR3 totals 14 residues. CDR3 loop: CASSVGQKTRGYTF. The CDR3 DNA sequence: TGTGCCAGCAGCGTCGGACAGAAAACACGAGGCTACACCTTC.

The CDR3 region has the DNA TGTGCCAGCAGTTTAGACACTAACTATGGCTACACCTTC. Protein sequence: CASSLDTNYGYTF. The J gene is TRBJ1-2, the V gene TRBV27; D remains unclear. This CDR3 region has 13 residues. Trimming removed 2 bases from V and 0 bases from J, with 4 bases in between. CDR1 and CDR2 (germline): MNHEY, SMNVEV (reference sequence).

The chain is built from TRBV19 and TRBJ2-2; D may be TRBD1 (6 bases). CDR3 size: 14 residues. Germline V gives CDR1 LNHDA, CDR2 SQIVND (reference sequence). V lost 5 bases to trimming and J lost 8 bases, with 15 bases between them. The CDR3 bases are TGTGCCAGTAGTCTCCAACAGGGATCGGGGGAGCTGTTTTTT. Residues: CASSLQQGSGELFF.

This clone was seen more than once but under ten times. The chain combines TRBV7-8 with TRBJ1-2; no firm D call. The CDR3 loop spans 17 amino acids. Germline V gene data show CDR1 as SGHVS and CDR2 as FQNEAQ. The V end was cut by 4 bases, the J end by 0 bases, with 18 bases between. In nucleotides, the CDR3 is TGTGCCAGCAGCTCCTTCCCCGGGAGCACCTCTAACTATGGCTACACCTTC. Residues: CASSSFPGSTSNYGYTF.

The gene calls are TRBV18 and TRBJ2-7; 8 positions agree with TRBD2. The CDR3 has 12 amino acids. V dropped 5 bases and J dropped 4; count of bases not matched to a gene: 1. Germline V lookup: CDR1 KGHSH, CDR2 LQKENI. DNA of the CDR3: TGTGCCAGCTCAACGGGGGGGTACGAGCAGTACTTC. Protein sequence: CASSTGGYEQYF.